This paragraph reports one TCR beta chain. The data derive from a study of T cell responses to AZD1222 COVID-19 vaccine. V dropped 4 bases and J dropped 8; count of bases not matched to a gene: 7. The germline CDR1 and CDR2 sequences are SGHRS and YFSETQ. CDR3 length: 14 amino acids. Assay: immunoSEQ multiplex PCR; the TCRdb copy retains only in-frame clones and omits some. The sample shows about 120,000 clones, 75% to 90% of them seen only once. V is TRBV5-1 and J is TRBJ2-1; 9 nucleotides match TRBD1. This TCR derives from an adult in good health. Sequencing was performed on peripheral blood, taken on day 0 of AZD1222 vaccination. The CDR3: CASSPGQGWDEQFF. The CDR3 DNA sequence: TGCGCCAGCAGCCCGGGACAGGGATGGGATGAGCAGTTCTTC.